This T cell receptor (beta chain) stems from a study of beta chain features in type 1 diabetes. Every bit of the isolated RNA underwent reverse transcription, so sequencing read expressed TCRB transcripts. Sequencing used immunoSEQ multiplex PCR; TCRdb keeps in-frame clones, though not all of them. The repertoire holds 640,000 or so clones, with over 11% as singletons. Study-level results: Overrepresentation of cells with high TCR expression could result from cDNA sequencing. Fewer junction insertions and more nucleotide deletions appeared in type 1 diabetes patients. Naive, central memory and Treg TCRB repertoires seemed to resemble each other more closely in patients than they did in healthy donors. Patients with Type 1 diabetes showed moderately but significantly shorter TCRB CDR3s in all four CD4+ subsets.

Per the germline V gene, CDR1 is SGHTA and CDR2 is FQGTGA. The CDR3 contains 13 residues. With 5 bases clipped from V and 3 bases from J, the junction kept 3 bases outside the gene matches. The sample holds a few counts of this clone. Its antigen is unknown. The chain combines TRBV7-3 with TRBJ1-2; 7 bases are shared with TRBD1. The sequence was collected from a young man with type 1 diabetes. The sample comprised naive CD4+ T cells from blood. The CDR3 is CASSIDRDYGYTF. The CDR3, as DNA: TGTGCCAGCAGCATAGACAGGGACTATGGCTACACCTTC.